This TCR beta chain was sequenced during a study of control samples from healthy donors and cancer patients. TCRdb keeps only in-frame clones here, not all; method: immunoSEQ multiplex PCR. Of 150,000 to 200,000 clones listed, roughly 91% are singletons. CDR1 is SGHRS and CDR2 is YFSETQ in the germline V gene. The junction had 3 bases not matched to a gene; V was cut back by 1 base and J by 2 bases. The CDR3 sequence is 15 residues long. Sequencing was performed on blood. The chain joins TRBV5-1 to TRBJ2-3; TRBD2 matches 8 bases. The receptor's source is a woman aged 30 to 39 in good health. The CDR3 protein is CASSLTGLVTDTQYF. CDR3 DNA: TGCGCCAGCAGCTTGACGGGACTAGTCACAGATACGCAGTATTTT.